These T cell receptor beta chains were read from a single sample in a study of blood T cell repertoires in COVID-19. Using immunoSEQ multiplex PCR, the repertoire was profiled, and TCRdb retains in-frame clones only, with some absent. The repertoire consists of some 270,000 clones, with approximately 89% occurring once and the leading ten covering about 3.1%. Sequenced sample: PBMCs or T cells enriched from blood (not recorded which). The receptors stem from a woman aged 40-49 years who had been exposed to COVID-19. The CDR3 runs from the conserved cysteine through the conserved F or W. The D gene is left open where the match is weak. Clone sizes are given selectively: once, few, many, or a class where the clone is expanded.

CDR3: CASSLTGTGVGDNEQFF; DNA: TGTGCCAGCAGCTTAACCGGGACAGGGGTTGGCGACAATGAGCAGTTCTTC; size: .; D: TRBD1; J: TRBJ2-1; V: TRBV5-1
CDR3: CASSRWAGSGNTIYF; DNA: TGTGCCAGCAGCCGTTGGGCGGGCTCTGGAAACACCATATATTTT; size: .; D: .; J: TRBJ1-3; V: TRBV27
CDR3: CASSQDSGRGRSPLHF; DNA: TGCGCCAGCAGCCAAGATTCCGGCAGGGGAAGGTCACCCCTCCACTTT; size: .; D: .; J: TRBJ1-6; V: TRBV4-3
CDR3: CASSPTGNARNYGYTF; DNA: TGTGCCAGCAGCCCCACAGGGAATGCCAGAAACTATGGCTACACCTTC; size: .; D: .; J: TRBJ1-2; V: TRBV5-4
CDR3: CASSTGYNEQFF; DNA: TGTGCCAGCAGTACAGGCTACAATGAGCAGTTCTTC; size: .; D: .; J: TRBJ2-1; V: TRBV28
CDR3: CASSFLSGASTDTQYF; DNA: TGTGCCAGTAGTTTTTTGAGCGGGGCTAGCACAGATACGCAGTATTTT; size: .; D: TRBD2; J: TRBJ2-3; V: TRBV19
CDR3: CASSLDRFGRNQPQHF; DNA: TGTGCCAGCAGCTTGGACAGGTTTGGAAGAAATCAGCCCCAGCATTTT; size: few; D: .; J: TRBJ1-5; V: TRBV5-8
CDR3: CASSLDGQGGYGYTF; DNA: TGCGCCAGCAGCTTGGATGGGCAGGGAGGCTATGGCTACACCTTC; size: .; D: .; J: TRBJ1-2; V: TRBV5-1
CDR3: CASSFEGDSNQPQHF; DNA: TGTGCCAGCAGCTTCGAAGGGGATAGCAATCAGCCCCAGCATTTT; size: .; D: .; J: TRBJ1-5; V: TRBV7-9
CDR3: CASSSYDRGHYGYTF; DNA: TGTGCCAGCAGCTCCTACGACAGGGGACACTATGGCTACACCTTC; size: .; D: TRBD1; J: TRBJ1-2; V: TRBV7-2
CDR3: CASSLGGKQYF; DNA: TGCGCCAGCAGCTTAGGGGGAAAGCAGTACTTC; size: .; D: .; J: TRBJ2-7; V: TRBV5-1
CDR3: CASSIGTGGGNTIYF; DNA: TGTGCCAGTAGTATTGGGACAGGGGGCGGAAACACCATATATTTT; size: .; D: TRBD1; J: TRBJ1-3; V: TRBV19
CDR3: CASSLAGSSYNEQFF; DNA: TGTGCCAGTAGTCTAGCGGGAAGCTCCTACAATGAGCAGTTCTTC; size: .; D: TRBD2; J: TRBJ2-1; V: TRBV19
CDR3: CASRGSTSNYGYTF; DNA: TGCGCCAGCAGAGGGAGTACCTCTAACTATGGCTACACCTTC; size: .; D: .; J: TRBJ1-2; V: TRBV4-3
CDR3: CASSLSAGLLGAFF; DNA: TGTGCCAGCAGCTTATCCGCGGGGCTGTTGGGAGCTTTCTTT; size: .; D: .; J: TRBJ1-1; V: TRBV7-8
CDR3: CASSYGLDGFSEQYF; DNA: TGTGCCAGCAGCTACGGACTCGACGGATTTTCCGAGCAGTACTTC; size: .; D: .; J: TRBJ2-7; V: TRBV7-9
CDR3: CASSTGTGGNRGTEAFF; DNA: TGTGCCAGCAGTACCGGGACAGGGGGAAATCGGGGCACTGAAGCTTTCTTT; size: .; D: TRBD1; J: TRBJ1-1; V: TRBV5-4
CDR3: CASSLSGYNEQFF; DNA: TGTGCCAGCAGCTTATCAGGGTACAATGAGCAGTTCTTC; size: .; D: .; J: TRBJ2-1; V: TRBV7-9
CDR3: CASSARGLGGYTF; DNA: TGTGCCAGCAGCGCGCGGGGGCTTGGGGGCTACACCTTC; size: .; D: .; J: TRBJ1-2; V: TRBV5-4
CDR3: CASSLGGTPGTEAFF; DNA: TGTGCCAGCAGCTTGGGGGGCACCCCGGGCACTGAAGCTTTCTTT; size: .; D: .; J: TRBJ1-1; V: TRBV5-1
CDR3: CASSRTGTGDYEQYF; DNA: TGCGCCAGCAGCCGTACCGGGACAGGGGACTACGAGCAGTACTTC; size: .; D: TRBD1; J: TRBJ2-7; V: TRBV5-1
CDR3: CASSQTGTGNTIYF; DNA: TGTGCCAGTAGTCAGACAGGGACTGGAAACACCATATATTTT; size: .; D: TRBD1; J: TRBJ1-3; V: TRBV19
CDR3: CASSLGMGSGYTF; DNA: TGTGCCAGCAGCTTAGGAATGGGCAGCGGCTACACCTTC; size: .; D: .; J: TRBJ1-2; V: TRBV13
CDR3: CASSLTGGGGYTF; DNA: TGCGCCAGCAGTCTCACAGGGGGCGGTGGCTACACCTTC; size: .; D: TRBD1; J: TRBJ1-2; V: TRBV4-1
CDR3: CASRKAHGTGGVTEAFF; DNA: TGTGCCAGTAGGAAGGCCCATGGAACAGGGGGCGTCACTGAAGCTTTCTTT; size: .; D: TRBD1; J: TRBJ1-1; V: TRBV19
CDR3: CASSLRTGPYNEQFF; DNA: TGTGCCAGCAGCTTAAGGACAGGCCCCTACAATGAGCAGTTCTTC; size: .; D: TRBD1; J: TRBJ2-1; V: TRBV11-3
CDR3: CASSEAISGGFYEQYF; DNA: TGTGCCAGCAGTGAAGCGATTAGCGGGGGGTTTTACGAGCAGTACTTC; size: .; D: TRBD2; J: TRBJ2-7; V: TRBV6-1
CDR3: CASSQGGGEQFF; DNA: TGTGCCAGCAGCCAAGGTGGAGGTGAGCAGTTCTTC; size: few; D: .; J: TRBJ2-1; V: TRBV4-2
CDR3: CASSRGSLGEKLFF; DNA: TGTGCCAGCAGTCGGGGGTCGTTGGGTGAAAAACTGTTTTTT; size: .; D: .; J: TRBJ1-4; V: TRBV28
CDR3: CASSEGYLGGLAGYTF; DNA: TGTGCCAGCAGCGAGGGATATTTGGGCGGCTTAGCTGGCTACACCTTC; size: .; D: .; J: TRBJ1-2; V: TRBV7-9
CDR3: CASSESGGRRSEKLFF; DNA: TGTGCCAGCAGTGAGTCAGGCGGGCGCAGAAGTGAAAAACTGTTTTTT; size: .; D: .; J: TRBJ1-4; V: TRBV25-1
CDR3: CASSSSGTAHYGYTF; DNA: TGTGCCAGCAGCTCCTCCGGGACAGCCCACTATGGCTACACCTTC; size: .; D: TRBD1; J: TRBJ1-2; V: TRBV7-2
CDR3: CATSRTGDLPDTQYF; DNA: TGTGCCACCAGCAGAACAGGGGATTTGCCAGATACGCAGTATTTT; size: .; D: TRBD1; J: TRBJ2-3; V: TRBV15
CDR3: CASSSLESTNEKLFF; DNA: TGTGCCAGCAGCTCCCTGGAGTCAACTAATGAAAAACTGTTTTTT; size: .; D: .; J: TRBJ1-4; V: TRBV7-9
CDR3: CASSLGTWNEQFF; DNA: TGTGCCAGCAGCTTAGGGACTTGGAATGAGCAGTTCTTC; size: .; D: .; J: TRBJ2-1; V: TRBV7-8
CDR3: CASSLSDQGRAFF; DNA: TGCGCCAGCAGCCTTTCGGACCAAGGGAGGGCTTTCTTT; size: .; D: .; J: TRBJ1-1; V: TRBV4-3
CDR3: CASSLGQVNQPQHF; DNA: TGCGCCAGCAGCTTGGGACAGGTGAATCAGCCCCAGCATTTT; size: .; D: .; J: TRBJ1-5; V: TRBV5-1
CDR3: CAWTGLLGEKLFF; DNA: TGTGCCTGGACAGGGTTACTGGGTGAAAAACTGTTTTTT; size: once; D: .; J: TRBJ1-4; V: TRBV30
CDR3: CASSYQPAEAPKDTQYF; DNA: TGTGCCAGCAGCTACCAACCGGCCGAGGCCCCTAAAGATACGCAGTATTTT; size: .; D: .; J: TRBJ2-3; V: TRBV27
CDR3: CASSNGFLAGETQYF; DNA: TGTGCCAGCAGCAATGGTTTCCTAGCGGGCGAGACCCAGTACTTC; size: .; D: .; J: TRBJ2-5; V: TRBV21-1
CDR3: CASSLAPDRAYGYTF; DNA: TGTGCCAGCAGCTTGGCCCCGGACAGGGCCTATGGCTACACCTTC; size: .; D: TRBD1; J: TRBJ1-2; V: TRBV5-5
CDR3: CASSLGLAGYEQFF; DNA: TGTGCCAGCAGCTTGGGGCTAGCGGGCTATGAGCAGTTCTTC; size: .; D: TRBD2; J: TRBJ2-1; V: TRBV7-2
CDR3: CASSIRSGGEKLFF; DNA: TGTGCCAGTAGTATCCGATCAGGAGGGGAAAAACTGTTTTTT; size: .; D: .; J: TRBJ1-4; V: TRBV19
CDR3: CASSTRVQGATQPQHF; DNA: TGTGCCAGCAGCACAAGGGTTCAGGGGGCAACACAGCCCCAGCATTTT; size: .; D: TRBD1; J: TRBJ1-5; V: TRBV11-3
CDR3: CASSQGLRQFF; DNA: TGTGCCAGCAGCCAAGGGTTGAGGCAGTTCTTC; size: .; D: .; J: TRBJ2-1; V: TRBV3-1/TRBV3-2
CDR3: CASSQPSGSRPNEQFF; DNA: TGCGCCAGCAGCCAACCAAGCGGATCCAGGCCCAATGAGCAGTTCTTC; size: .; D: .; J: TRBJ2-1; V: TRBV4-3
CDR3: CASSLRAGWGQETQYF; DNA: TGTGCCAGCAGCTTGAGGGCGGGGTGGGGACAAGAGACCCAGTACTTC; size: .; D: .; J: TRBJ2-5; V: TRBV5-4
CDR3: CASSQEGAHGYTF; DNA: TGTGCCAGCAGCCAAGAAGGAGCGCATGGCTACACCTTC; size: .; D: .; J: TRBJ1-2; V: TRBV14
CDR3: CASSQEGERANSPLHF; DNA: TGCGCCAGCAGCCAAGAGGGAGAGAGGGCTAATTCACCCCTCCACTTT; size: .; D: .; J: TRBJ1-6; V: TRBV4-1
CDR3: CASSRRQGNYGYTF; DNA: TGTGCCAGCAGCCGAAGACAGGGCAACTATGGCTACACCTTC; size: .; D: TRBD1; J: TRBJ1-2; V: TRBV3-1/TRBV3-2
CDR3: CASSFRTGGNSPLHF; DNA: TGTGCCAGCAGCTTTCGGACAGGGGGCAATTCACCCCTCCACTTT; size: .; D: TRBD1; J: TRBJ1-6; V: TRBV7-2
CDR3: CASSQDTSGGEQFF; DNA: TGCGCCAGCAGCCAAGATACCAGCGGGGGAGAGCAGTTCTTC; size: .; D: TRBD2; J: TRBJ2-1; V: TRBV4-3
CDR3: CASSPGQGRSYNEQFF; DNA: TGTGCCAGCAGCCCGGGACAGGGTAGGTCCTACAATGAGCAGTTCTTC; size: .; D: TRBD1; J: TRBJ2-1; V: TRBV5-4
CDR3: CASSLGGTNTEAFF; DNA: TGTGCCAGCAGCTTAGGAGGTACGAACACTGAAGCTTTCTTT; size: once; D: .; J: TRBJ1-1; V: TRBV7-3
CDR3: CSVRTAIYGYTF; DNA: TGCAGCGTCCGGACAGCAATCTATGGCTACACCTTC; size: .; D: .; J: TRBJ1-2; V: TRBV29-1
CDR3: CASSLLTHNYGYTF; DNA: TGTGCCAGCAGTTTACTGACACATAACTATGGCTACACCTTC; size: .; D: .; J: TRBJ1-2; V: TRBV27
CDR3: CASSLGHRGYNQPQHF; DNA: TGTGCCAGCAGCTTAGGCCATCGGGGATACAATCAGCCCCAGCATTTT; size: .; D: .; J: TRBJ1-5; V: TRBV7-6
CDR3: CASSQGEATEAFF; DNA: TGTGCCAGCAGCCAAGGGGAGGCCACTGAAGCTTTCTTT; size: .; D: .; J: TRBJ1-1; V: TRBV3-1/TRBV3-2
CDR3: CAGGQTEAFF; DNA: TGTGCCGGAGGACAGACTGAAGCTTTCTTT; size: .; D: .; J: TRBJ1-1; V: TRBV2